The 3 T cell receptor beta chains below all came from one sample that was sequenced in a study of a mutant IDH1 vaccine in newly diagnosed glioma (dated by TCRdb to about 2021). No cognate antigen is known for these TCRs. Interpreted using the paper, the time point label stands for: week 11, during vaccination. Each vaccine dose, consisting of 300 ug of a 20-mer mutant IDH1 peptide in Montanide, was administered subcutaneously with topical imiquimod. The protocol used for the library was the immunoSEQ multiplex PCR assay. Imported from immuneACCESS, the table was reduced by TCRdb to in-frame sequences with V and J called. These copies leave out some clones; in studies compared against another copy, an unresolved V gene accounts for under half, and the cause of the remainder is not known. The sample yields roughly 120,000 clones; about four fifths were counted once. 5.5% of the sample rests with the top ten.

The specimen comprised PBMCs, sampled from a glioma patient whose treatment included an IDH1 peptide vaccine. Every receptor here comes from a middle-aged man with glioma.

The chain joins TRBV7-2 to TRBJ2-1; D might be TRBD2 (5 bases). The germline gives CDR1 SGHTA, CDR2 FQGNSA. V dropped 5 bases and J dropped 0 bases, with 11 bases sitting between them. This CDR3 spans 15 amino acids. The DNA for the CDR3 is TGTGCCAGCAGCCAGATGGGGAGCTCCTACAATGAGCAGTTCTTC. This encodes CASSQMGSSYNEQFF.

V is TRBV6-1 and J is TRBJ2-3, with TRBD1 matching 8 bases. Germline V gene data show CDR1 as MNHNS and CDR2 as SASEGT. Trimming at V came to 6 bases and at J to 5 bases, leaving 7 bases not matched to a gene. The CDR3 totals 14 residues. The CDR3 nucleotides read TGTGCCAGCAGCACAGGGGGAAGTATAGATACGCAGTATTTT. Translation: CASSTGGSIDTQYF.

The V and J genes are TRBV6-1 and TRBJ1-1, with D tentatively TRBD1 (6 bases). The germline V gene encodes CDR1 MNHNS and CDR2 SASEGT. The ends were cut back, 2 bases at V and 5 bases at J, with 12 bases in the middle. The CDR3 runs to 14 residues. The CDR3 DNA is TGTGCCAGCAGTGAACCAGGGGAGGGGACTGAAGCTTTCTTT. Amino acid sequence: CASSEPGEGTEAFF.